These 20 T cell receptor beta chains were sequenced from one sample in a study of T cell clonotyping in hematopoietic cell transplantation. The time point denotes: recipient sample about 28 days before transplant, after cytoreduction. Sequencing was performed with immunoSEQ multiplex PCR; in TCRdb, only in-frame clones are kept and a portion is missing. Found here are 10,000 or so clones, roughly three quarters of them singletons; the top ten hold 33%. The sequencing here drew on peripheral blood mononuclear cells, taken before stem cell transplant. These receptors were obtained from a man aged 55 to 69 with acute myeloid leukemia. Some clones in this sample may be carry-over from other donors' samples.

This rearrangement joins TRBV29-1 to TRBJ1-1; the D gene is possibly TRBD1 (5 bases). Germline V gives CDR1 SQVTM, CDR2 ANQGSEA. V gave up 7 bases and J gave up 4 bases, with 16 bases separating them. This CDR3 has 13 amino acids. The DNA for the CDR3 is TGCAGCGCCGAACGAGGGGATGGCACTGAAGCTTTCTTT. Its translation: CSAERGDGTEAFF.

This chain joins TRBV5-1 and TRBJ2-5, with TRBD1 matching over 12 bases. J lost 3 bases, V lost 4 bases, and 10 bases had no gene match. Germline V gene lookup returns CDR1 SGHRS and CDR2 YFSETQ. The CDR3 is made up of 17 amino acids. The CDR3 protein is CASSPWAGTGGKETQYF. As DNA, the CDR3 is TGCGCCAGCAGCCCCTGGGCGGGGACAGGGGGCAAAGAGACCCAGTACTTC.

The rearrangement links TRBV29-1 to TRBJ1-2; 9 bases are shared with TRBD1. The germline CDR1 and CDR2 sequences are SQVTM and ANQGSEA. The CDR3 is 14 amino acids. With V trimmed by 6 bases and J by 8 bases, 13 bases remained unmatched. The CDR3 spells CSVTGGPPQGGYTF. In DNA form, the CDR3 reads TGCAGCGTAACAGGGGGCCCTCCGCAGGGGGGCTACACCTTC. Filled out from reference TRBV29-1 and TRBJ1-2, the complete variable domain reads SAVISQKPSRDICQRGTSLTIQCQVDSQVTMMFWYRQQPGQSLTLIATANQGSEATYESGFVIDKFPISRPNLTFSTLTVSNMSPEDSSIYLCSVTGGPPQGGYTFGSGTRLTVV.

This sequence joins TRBV7-9 and TRBJ1-5, with D perhaps matching TRBD1 (5 bases). This CDR3 spans 15 amino acids. From germline, CDR1 is SEHNR and CDR2 FQNEAQ (reference sequence). With 4 bases removed from V and 3 bases from J, the gap between germline ends came to 13 bases. DNA for the CDR3: TGTGCCAGCAGCTCGACCTCAGGGTACAATCAGCCCCAGCATTTT. This codes for CASSSTSGYNQPQHF.

V gene TRBV20-1 combines with J gene TRBJ2-5; D not resolved. This CDR3 has 11 amino acids. V gave up 7 bases and J gave up 1 base, with 7 bases separating them. Germline V gives CDR1 DFQATT, CDR2 SNEGSKA (reference sequence). CDR3 in DNA: TGCAGTGGGCTGGCCCAAGAGACCCAGTACTTC. This encodes CSGLAQETQYF.

By proportion, this clone is medium-sized. The V call is TRBV9, the J call TRBJ1-2, with 7 bases lining up with TRBD1. V lost 0 bases, J lost 1 base, and 6 bases stayed unmatched. The germline CDR1 and CDR2 sequences are SGDLS and YYNGEE. The CDR3 spans 16 residues. In nucleotides, the CDR3 is TGTGCCAGCAGCGTAGACGGACAGGCCATTAACTATGGCTACACCTTC. Its protein product is CASSVDGQAINYGYTF. Combining the CDR3 with reference TRBV9 and TRBJ1-2 gives the whole variable domain DSGVTQTPKHLITATGQRVTLRCSPRSGDLSVYWYQQSLDQGLQFLIQYYNGEERAKGNILERFSAQQFPDLHSELNLSSLELGDSALYFCASSVDGQAINYGYTFGSGTRLTVV.

The chain combines TRBV30 with TRBJ1-1, with D possibly matching TRBD1 (5 bases). This CDR3 comprises 13 residues. V lost 3 bases and J 5 bases, leaving 13 bases between the germline ends. CDR1 and CDR2 from the germline V gene are GTSNPN and SVGIG (reference sequence). CDR3 sequence reads: CAWSRVVETEAFF. As DNA, the CDR3 is TGTGCCTGGAGCAGGGTGGTAGAAACTGAAGCTTTCTTT.

V usage is TRBV6-5 and J usage is TRBJ2-7, with unresolved D. Deletions cut 2 bases from V and 2 bases from J, with 10 bases between. This CDR3 has 14 residues. The germline V gene has CDR1 MNHEY and CDR2 SVGAGI. CDR3 coding DNA: TGTGCCAGCAGTTACGTGGGAACCCCCTACGAGCAGTACTTC. It yields the protein CASSYVGTPYEQYF.

This sequence joins TRBV27 and TRBJ2-3, with 12 bases matching TRBD2. The germline gives CDR1 MNHEY, CDR2 SMNVEV (reference sequence). CDR3 length: 15 residues. Trimming cost V 6 bases and J 6 bases; bases outside gene matches: 7. CDR3 nucleotides: TGTGCCAGCAGCCCGACTAGCGGGAGTGGGGATACGCAGTATTTT. Protein sequence: CASSPTSGSGDTQYF.

The genes are TRBV2 and TRBJ1-5; unclear D gene. The CDR3 runs 15 residues. The germline V gene has CDR1 SNHLY and CDR2 FYNNEI. Deletions cut 6 bases from V and 0 bases from J, with 12 bases between. CDR3 in DNA: TGTGCCAGCAGGGTAAGGACCGATAGCAATCAGCCCCAGCATTTT. Translating it yields CASRVRTDSNQPQHF.

CDR3 protein: CASTADRVGNEQFF. DNA for the CDR3: TGTGCCAGCACCGCGGACAGGGTTGGCAATGAGCAGTTCTTC. The chain links TRBV6-5 to TRBJ2-1; 8 nucleotides agree with TRBD1. The CDR3 runs to 14 residues. Germline values: CDR1 MNHEY, CDR2 SVGAGI. With V trimmed by 7 bases and J by 6 bases, 8 bases remained unmatched.

This clone was found a few times. The chain is built from TRBV5-1 and TRBJ1-2; no clear D. The germline V gene has CDR1 SGHRS and CDR2 YFSETQ. This CDR3 is 15 amino acids long. Trimming cost V 1 base and J 6 bases, with 16 bases left between them. CDR3 bases: TGCGCCAGCAGCTTGTCCCGAAACGCATTGAATGGCTACACCTTC. It yields the protein CASSLSRNALNGYTF.

The chain joins TRBV5-8 to TRBJ1-1, with TRBD1 identical over 7 bases. The J segment lost 5 bases and the V segment lost 4 bases, leaving 11 bases of the junction unmatched. The germline gives CDR1 SGHTS, CDR2 YDEGEE. The CDR3 runs 15 residues. The CDR3 DNA reads TGTGCCAGCAGCAGAAAAGACAGGGTTGGAACTGAAGCTTTCTTT. It codes for CASSRKDRVGTEAFF.

V is TRBV30 and J is TRBJ2-7; TRBD1 matches at 9 bases. Per the germline V gene, CDR1 is GTSNPN and CDR2 is SVGIG (reference sequence). V dropped 3 bases and J dropped 3; count of bases not matched to a gene: 6. The CDR3 spans 14 residues. DNA for the CDR3: TGTGCCTGGAGGGGGACAGGGAGCGTCTACGAGCAGTACTTC. Amino acid sequence: CAWRGTGSVYEQYF.

The table lists this clone with a count of one. V usage is TRBV6-1 and J usage is TRBJ1-1; D is unclear. Germline CDR1 is MNHNS and CDR2 is SASEGT. The CDR3 consists of 17 residues. Trimming cost V 3 bases and J 3 bases, with 20 bases left between them. CDR3 in amino acids: CASSDMADRLIYTEAFF. In nucleotides, the CDR3 is TGTGCCAGCAGTGATATGGCGGACCGACTGATTTACACTGAAGCTTTCTTT.

The chain recombines TRBV29-1 with TRBJ1-2; TRBD1 matches 7 bases. The trim removed 7 bases at V and 8 bases at J, leaving 7 bases unmatched. Germline CDR1 and CDR2: SQVTM and ANQGSEA. CDR3 length equals 11 residues. DNA for the CDR3: TGCAGCGGCCACGACAGGGACGGCTACACCTTC. This encodes CSGHDRDGYTF.

The chain has TRBV6-5 and TRBJ2-5, with 14 bases matching TRBD2. The CDR3 length is 15 residues. Looked up from germline, CDR1 is MNHEY and CDR2 is SVGAGI. V was pared by 7 bases and J by 6 bases, with 7 bases of the junction left unmatched. The CDR3 region has the DNA TGTGCCAGCAACCATGGGACTAGCGGGAGTAAGACCCAGTACTTC. Protein product: CASNHGTSGSKTQYF.

This clone was recorded a few times. The chain recombines TRBV29-1 with TRBJ2-7, with D possibly called TRBD1 or TRBD2 (5 bases each). The CDR3 loop spans 11 amino acids. The V and J ends lost 7 bases and 7 bases respectively, with 14 bases between them. Germline V gives CDR1 SQVTM, CDR2 ANQGSEA. The CDR3 bases are TGCAGCGGCGGTGGGGGTGGGGAGCAGTACTTC. It specifies CSGGGGGEQYF.

The chain combines TRBV27 with TRBJ2-1; possibly TRBD1 for D (7 bases). V was shortened by 7 bases and J by 7 bases, with 20 bases between the two germline ends. The V gene's germline CDR1 is MNHEY and CDR2 SMNVEV (reference sequence). CDR3 length: 15 residues. The CDR3 DNA reads as TGTGCCAGCACCCCGACAGGGAGGTCGGTTAATGAGCAGTTCTTC. Amino acids: CASTPTGRSVNEQFF.

The chain carries TRBV2 and TRBJ2-6; D unresolved. Germline V gives CDR1 SNHLY, CDR2 FYNNEI. Trimming stripped 5 bases from V and 0 bases from J, with 11 bases between. CDR3 length equals 16 residues. The CDR3 sequence is CASSQDGGSGANVLTF. In DNA form, the CDR3 reads TGTGCCAGCAGTCAGGACGGCGGCTCTGGGGCCAACGTCCTGACTTTC.